This T cell receptor (beta chain) was profiled in a study of CD8+CD57+ T cells in acquired aplastic anemia. The authors sequenced patients whose flow cytometry had shown CD8+CD57+ cell expansion. Genomic DNA served as template for TCR beta VDJ and CDR3 profiling. TCRdb recomputed calls from the reads with MiXCR, one row per CDR3 protein. Of under 500,000 distinct CDR3 sequences in the sample, less than 35% were seen once. CDR1 is GTSNPN and CDR2 is SVGIG in the germline V gene (reference sequence). With V trimmed by 3 bases and J by 3 bases, 3 bases remained unmatched. The CDR3 is 13 amino acids. This chain joins TRBV30 and TRBJ2-7; 9 nucleotides line up with TRBD1. The sequenced sample consisted of sorted CD4+, CD8+, or CD8+CD57+ T cells (not recorded which) from PBMCs. The TCR was taken from a human donor with aplastic anemia. CDR3 DNA: TGTGCCTGGAGGCGGGGACAGGGCTACGAGCAGTACTTC. It encodes CAWRRGQGYEQYF.